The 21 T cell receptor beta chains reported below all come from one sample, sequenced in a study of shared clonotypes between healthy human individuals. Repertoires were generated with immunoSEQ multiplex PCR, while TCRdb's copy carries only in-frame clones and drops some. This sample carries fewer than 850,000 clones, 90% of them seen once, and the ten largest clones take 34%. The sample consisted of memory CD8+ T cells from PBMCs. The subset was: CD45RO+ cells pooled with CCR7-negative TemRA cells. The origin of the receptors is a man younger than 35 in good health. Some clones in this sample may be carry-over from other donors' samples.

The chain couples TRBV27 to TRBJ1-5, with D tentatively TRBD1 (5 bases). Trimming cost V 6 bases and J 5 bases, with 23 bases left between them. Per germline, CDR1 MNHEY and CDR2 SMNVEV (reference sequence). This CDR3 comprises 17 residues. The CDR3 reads CASSGTALGLQHQPQHF. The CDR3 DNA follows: TGTGCCAGCAGCGGAACGGCCCTGGGGCTTCAACATCAGCCCCAGCATTTT.

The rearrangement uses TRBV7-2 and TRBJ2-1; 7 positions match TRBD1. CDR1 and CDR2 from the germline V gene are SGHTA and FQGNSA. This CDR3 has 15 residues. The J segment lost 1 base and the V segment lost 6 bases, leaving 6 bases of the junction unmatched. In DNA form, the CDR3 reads TGTGCCAGCAGAACTGGGACAGATTCCTACAATGAGCAGTTCTTC. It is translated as CASRTGTDSYNEQFF. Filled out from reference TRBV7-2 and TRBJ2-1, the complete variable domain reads GAGVSQSPSNKVTEKGKDVELRCDPISGHTALYWYRQSLGQGLEFLIYFQGNSAPDKSGLPSDRFSAERTGGSVSTLTIQRTQQEDSAVYLCASRTGTDSYNEQFFGPGTRLTVL.

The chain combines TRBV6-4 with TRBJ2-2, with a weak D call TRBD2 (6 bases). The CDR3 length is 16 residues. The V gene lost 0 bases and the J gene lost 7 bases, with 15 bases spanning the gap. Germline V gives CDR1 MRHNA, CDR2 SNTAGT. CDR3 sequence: CASSDSPLGGSGELFF. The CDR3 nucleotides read TGTGCCAGCAGTGACTCCCCCCTTGGGGGGAGCGGGGAGCTGTTTTTT.

The CDR3 DNA follows: TGTGCCAGCAGCGTAGCCGGCGGGACCCCAAACGAGCAGTACTTC. Encoded protein: CASSVAGGTPNEQYF. V gene TRBV9 combines with J gene TRBJ2-7, with D possibly TRBD2 on 6 matching bases. The CDR3 has 15 amino acids. Germline lookup yields CDR1 SGDLS and CDR2 YYNGEE. With 0 bases removed from V and 5 bases from J, the gap between germline ends came to 15 bases.

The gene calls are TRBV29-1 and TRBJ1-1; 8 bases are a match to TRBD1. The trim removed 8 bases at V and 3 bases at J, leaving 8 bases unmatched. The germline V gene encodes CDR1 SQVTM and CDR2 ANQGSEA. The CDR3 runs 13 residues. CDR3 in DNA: TGCAGCACCCGGACAGGGAGTTACACTGAAGCTTTCTTT. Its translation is CSTRTGSYTEAFF.

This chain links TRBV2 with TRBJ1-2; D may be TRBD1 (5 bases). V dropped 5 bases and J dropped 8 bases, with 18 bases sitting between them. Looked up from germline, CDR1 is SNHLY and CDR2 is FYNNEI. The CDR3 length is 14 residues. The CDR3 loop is CASSLMVGGSGYTF. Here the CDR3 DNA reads TGTGCCAGCAGTCTGATGGTCGGGGGGTCCGGCTACACCTTC. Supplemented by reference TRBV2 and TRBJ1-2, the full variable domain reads EPEVTQTPSHQVTQMGQEVILRCVPISNHLYFYWYRQILGQKVEFLVSFYNNEISEKSEIFDDQFSVERPDGSNFTLKIRSTKLEDSAMYFCASSLMVGGSGYTFGSGTRLTVV.

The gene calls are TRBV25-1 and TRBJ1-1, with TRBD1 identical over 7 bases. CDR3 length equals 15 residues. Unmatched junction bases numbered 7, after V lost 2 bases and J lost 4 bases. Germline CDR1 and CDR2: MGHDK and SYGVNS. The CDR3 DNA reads TGTGCCAGCAGTGAACAACACAGGGGTAGCACTGAAGCTTTCTTT. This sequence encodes CASSEQHRGSTEAFF. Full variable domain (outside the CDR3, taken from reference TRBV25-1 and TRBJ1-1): EADIYQTPRYLVIGTGKKITLECSQTMGHDKMYWYQQDPGMELHLIHYSYGVNSTEKGDLSSESTVSRIRTEHFPLTLESARPSHTSQYLCASSEQHRGSTEAFFGQGTRLTVV.

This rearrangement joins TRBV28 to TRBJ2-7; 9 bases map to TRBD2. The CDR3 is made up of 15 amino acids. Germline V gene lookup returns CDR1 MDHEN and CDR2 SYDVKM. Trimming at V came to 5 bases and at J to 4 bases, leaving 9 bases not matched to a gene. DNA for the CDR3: TGTGCCAGCAGTCCCATGCGGGAGGGCGGGTACGAGCAGTACTTC. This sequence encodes CASSPMREGGYEQYF. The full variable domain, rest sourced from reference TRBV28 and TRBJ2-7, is DVKVTQSSRYLVKRTGEKVFLECVQDMDHENMFWYRQDPGLGLRLIYFSYDVKMKEKGDIPEGYSVSREKKERFSLILESASTNQTSMYLCASSPMREGGYEQYFGPGTRLTVT.

Here the CDR3 DNA reads TGTGCCAGGGCGGGACTAGCGGGGCTCGAGCAGTACTTC. Amino acids: CARAGLAGLEQYF. The chain couples TRBV2 to TRBJ2-7, with 13 bases fitting TRBD2. Germline trimming cut 9 bases from V and 6 bases from J; bases unmatched to any gene: 5. This CDR3 spans 13 amino acids. Germline CDR1 reads SNHLY; CDR2 reads FYNNEI.

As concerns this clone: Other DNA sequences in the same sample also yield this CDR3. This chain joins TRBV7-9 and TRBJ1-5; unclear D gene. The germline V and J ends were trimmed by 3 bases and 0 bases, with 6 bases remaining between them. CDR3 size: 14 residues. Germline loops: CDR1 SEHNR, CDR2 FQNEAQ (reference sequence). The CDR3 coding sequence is TGTGCCAGCAGCTTCGTGGATAGCAATCAGCCCCAGCATTTT. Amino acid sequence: CASSFVDSNQPQHF.

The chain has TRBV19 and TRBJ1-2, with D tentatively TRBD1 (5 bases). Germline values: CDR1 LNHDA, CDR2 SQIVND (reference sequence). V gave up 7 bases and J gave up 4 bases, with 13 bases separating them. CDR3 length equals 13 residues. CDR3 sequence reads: CASMGTEIYGYTF. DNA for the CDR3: TGTGCCAGTATGGGGACGGAAATCTATGGCTACACCTTC.

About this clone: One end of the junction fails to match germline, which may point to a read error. The CDR3 reads CASSPRTSPQEAQYF. The DNA of the CDR3 is TGTGCCAGCAGTCCCAGGACTAGTCCTCAAGAGGCCCAGTACTTC. The genes are TRBV6-5 and TRBJ2-5; 7 bases line up with TRBD2. This CDR3 region has 15 residues. Germline CDR1 MNHEY, CDR2 SVGAGI.

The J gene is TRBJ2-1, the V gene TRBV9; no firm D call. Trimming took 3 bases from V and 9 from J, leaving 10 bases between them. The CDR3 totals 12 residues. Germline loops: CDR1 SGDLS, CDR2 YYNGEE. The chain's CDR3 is CASSGARIEQFF. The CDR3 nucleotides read TGTGCCAGCAGCGGCGCGCGGATTGAGCAGTTCTTC.

CDR3 bases: TGTGCCAGCAGCTTAGAATTGGCAGAGACCCAGTACTTC. Amino acids: CASSLELAETQYF. This chain uses TRBV11-2 with TRBJ2-5, with no clear D. Trimming cost V 0 bases and J 4 bases, with 6 bases left between them. The CDR3 consists of 13 residues. Germline V gene lookup returns CDR1 SGHAT and CDR2 FQNNGV.

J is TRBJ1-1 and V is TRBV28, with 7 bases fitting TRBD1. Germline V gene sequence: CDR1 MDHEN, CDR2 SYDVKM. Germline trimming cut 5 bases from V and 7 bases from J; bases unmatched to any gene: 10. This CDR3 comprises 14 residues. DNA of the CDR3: TGTGCCAGCAGTCTCCATAGGGACAGCCTTGAAGCTTTCTTT. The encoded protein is CASSLHRDSLEAFF.

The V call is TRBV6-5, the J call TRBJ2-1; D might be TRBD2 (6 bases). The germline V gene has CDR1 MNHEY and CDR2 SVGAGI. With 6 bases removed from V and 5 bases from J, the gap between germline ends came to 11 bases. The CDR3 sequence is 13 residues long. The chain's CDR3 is CASSFGSNNEQFF. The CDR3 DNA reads TGTGCCAGCAGCTTCGGGAGCAACAATGAGCAGTTCTTC.

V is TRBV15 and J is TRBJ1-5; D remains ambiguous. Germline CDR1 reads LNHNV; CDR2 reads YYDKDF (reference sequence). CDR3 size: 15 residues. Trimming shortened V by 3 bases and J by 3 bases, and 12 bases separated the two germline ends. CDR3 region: CATSRLGVTNQPQHF. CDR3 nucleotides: TGTGCCACCAGCAGGTTGGGCGTAACCAATCAGCCCCAGCATTTT.

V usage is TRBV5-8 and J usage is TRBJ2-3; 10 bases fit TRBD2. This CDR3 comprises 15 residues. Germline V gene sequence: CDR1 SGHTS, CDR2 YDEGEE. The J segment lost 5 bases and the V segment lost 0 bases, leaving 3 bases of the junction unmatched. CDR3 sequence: CASSLASGGLDTQYF. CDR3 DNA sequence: TGTGCCAGCAGCTTGGCTAGCGGGGGTTTAGATACGCAGTATTTT.

CDR3 in amino acids: CASSPGLWGRTDTQYF. The CDR3 DNA follows: TGTGCCAGCAGCCCCGGGTTGTGGGGGCGCACAGATACGCAGTATTTT. This chain links TRBV9 with TRBJ2-3; possible D gene TRBD1, 6 bases. The germline V and J ends were trimmed by 4 bases and 1 base, with 16 bases remaining between them. In germline, CDR1 is SGDLS, CDR2 YYNGEE. The length of the CDR3 is 16 residues.

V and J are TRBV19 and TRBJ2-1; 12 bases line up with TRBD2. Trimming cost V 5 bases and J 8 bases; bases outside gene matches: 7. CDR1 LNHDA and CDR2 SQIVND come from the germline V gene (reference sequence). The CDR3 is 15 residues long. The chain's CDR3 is CASSPRLAGVDEQFF. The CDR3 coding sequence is TGTGCCAGTAGTCCTCGACTAGCGGGAGTCGATGAGCAGTTCTTC.

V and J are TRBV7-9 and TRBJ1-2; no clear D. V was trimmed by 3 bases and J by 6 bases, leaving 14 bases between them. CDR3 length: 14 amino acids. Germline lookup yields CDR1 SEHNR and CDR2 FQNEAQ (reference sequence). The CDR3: CASSFSEEWDGYTF. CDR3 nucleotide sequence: TGTGCCAGCAGCTTTTCTGAGGAATGGGATGGCTACACCTTC.